This T cell receptor beta chain comes out of a study of CD8+ T cells in alopecia areata. Findings and caveats of the study: Among the cells sequenced in scalp samples are also the resident alphabeta T cells of normal skin.

RNA was isolated and reverse transcribed to cDNA, the sequencing template. Using immunoSEQ multiplex PCR, the repertoire was profiled, and TCRdb retains in-frame clones only, with some absent. Among 120,000 to 150,000 clones listed, roughly 50% were seen once. The germline V gene has CDR1 SNHLY and CDR2 FYNNEI. V lost 11 bases, J lost 11 bases, and 12 bases lay in between. The CDR3 spans 10 residues. Of note for this clone: The antigen is unknown.

The chain carries TRBV2 and TRBJ1-4; the D is unclear. The sequenced material came from CD4+ T cells sorted from blood. The receptor was isolated from a human donor with alopecia areata. As DNA, the CDR3 is TGTGCCTGTAAGACTGGGAAACTGTTTTTT. Protein sequence: CACKTGKLFF.